This passage covers 32 T cell receptor beta chains from one sample sequenced in a study of cytomegalovirus exposure and HLA in healthy donors. Sequencing used immunoSEQ multiplex PCR; TCRdb keeps in-frame clones, though not all of them. The table records about 120,000 clones, roughly nine tenths of them present only once. Sequenced input: PBMCs. These receptors were taken from a woman under 30 in good health and CMV-seronegative.

This chain connects TRBV11-2 to TRBJ1-2; the D gene is possibly TRBD1 (5 bases). Germline loops: CDR1 SGHAT, CDR2 FQNNGV. The CDR3 totals 15 residues. Between the trimmed V and J ends, which lost 4 bases and 8 bases, there was a span of 20 bases. The CDR3 here is CASSSLNKGYSGYTF. The CDR3 region has the DNA TGTGCCAGCAGCTCCCTTAACAAGGGGTATTCAGGCTACACCTTC.

This chain connects TRBV7-6 to TRBJ2-1, with D possibly TRBD2 on 6 matching bases. The CDR3 is 16 residues long. The germline CDR1 and CDR2 sequences are SGHVS and FNYEAQ. Trimming stripped 0 bases from V and 0 bases from J, with 9 bases between. The CDR3 DNA reads TGTGCCAGCAGCTTAGCTGGCGGGAACTCCTACAATGAGCAGTTCTTC. Translation: CASSLAGGNSYNEQFF.

V is TRBV2 and J is TRBJ1-5; unclear D gene. V lost 6 bases and J 7 bases, leaving 13 bases between the germline ends. Looked up from germline, CDR1 is SNHLY and CDR2 is FYNNEI. The CDR3 spans 13 residues. The CDR3 sequence: CASRQEAGQPQHF. Here the CDR3 DNA reads TGTGCCAGCAGGCAGGAGGCTGGACAGCCCCAGCATTTT.

As for this clone: One junction end disagrees with the germline gene, perhaps due to a read error. The chain employs TRBV5-1 and TRBJ2-1; TRBD1 might be the D (6 bases). The CDR3 length is 14 residues. Per germline, CDR1 SGHRS and CDR2 YFSETQ. CDR3 region: CASRLDSSYNEQFF. CDR3 bases: TGCGCCAGCAGATTGGACAGCTCCTACAATGAGCAGTTCTTC.

The V call is TRBV7-9, the J call TRBJ1-2; 7 nucleotides match TRBD1. Germline lookup yields CDR1 SEHNR and CDR2 FQNEAQ (reference sequence). Trimming cost V 1 base and J 3 bases; bases outside gene matches: 8. The CDR3 is 16 amino acids. In DNA, the CDR3 is TGTGCCAGCAGCTTAGGGCGAGGGGGCGAGGACTATGGCTACACCTTC. Translating it yields CASSLGRGGEDYGYTF.

V and J are TRBV15 and TRBJ2-1, with D maybe TRBD1 (6 bases). CDR3 length equals 14 residues. Deletions cut 0 bases from V and 8 bases from J, with 11 bases between. CDR1 and CDR2 (germline): LNHNV, YYDKDF (reference sequence). CDR3 loop: CATSRELGGHEQFF. CDR3 DNA: TGTGCCACCAGCAGAGAGTTAGGGGGACATGAGCAGTTCTTC.

This chain connects TRBV7-9 to TRBJ1-1; D might be TRBD1 (5 bases). The CDR3 totals 15 residues. V was trimmed by 0 bases and J by 4 bases, leaving 12 bases between them. Germline loops: CDR1 SEHNR, CDR2 FQNEAQ (reference sequence). CDR3 in DNA: TGTGCCAGCAGCTTAGCGGATGGGGCGCCCACTGAAGCTTTCTTT. This gives the protein CASSLADGAPTEAFF.

This chain links TRBV6-1 with TRBJ2-5; maybe TRBD1 (6 bases). Germline lookup yields CDR1 MNHNS and CDR2 SASEGT. V gave up 2 bases and J gave up 7 bases, with 29 bases separating them. The CDR3 totals 19 residues. DNA for the CDR3: TGTGCCAGCAGTGAAAGGGACATGAGATGGGGTGCTAGTGGAGGGACCCAGTACTTC. Its protein product is CASSERDMRWGASGGTQYF.

This chain links TRBV5-4 with TRBJ2-3, with 8 nucleotides matching TRBD2. The V gene end was trimmed by 3 bases and the J gene end by 1 base; junction bases not matched to a gene: 4. The CDR3 runs to 15 residues. Germline CDR1 is SGHNT and CDR2 is YYREEE (reference sequence). CDR3 in DNA: TGTGCCAGCAGCTCCCCTAGCGGGCGCACAGATACGCAGTATTTT. Protein: CASSSPSGRTDTQYF.

This clone has just one count. This chain uses TRBV18 with TRBJ2-2; 14 bases line up with TRBD2. Trimming took 2 bases from V and 2 from J; bases not matched to a gene: 1. The germline gives CDR1 KGHSH, CDR2 LQKENI. The CDR3 contains 17 residues. In DNA form, the CDR3 reads TGTGCCAGCTCACCAGGGACTAGCGGGAGTAACACCGGGGAGCTGTTTTTT. As protein: CASSPGTSGSNTGELFF.

V gene TRBV6-5 combines with J gene TRBJ1-2; 7 nucleotides agree with TRBD1. The V and J ends lost 5 bases and 4 bases, in that order; junction bases with no gene match: 4. From germline, CDR1 is MNHEY and CDR2 SVGAGI. This CDR3 region has 13 residues. CDR3 protein: CASSTRDSYGYTF. CDR3 bases: TGTGCCAGCAGTACCCGGGACAGCTATGGCTACACCTTC.

This sequence joins TRBV6-1 and TRBJ1-2, with 8 nucleotides matching TRBD1. J gave up 4 bases and V 6 bases, and 7 bases lay outside the gene matches. Germline-derived CDR1 and CDR2 are MNHNS and SASEGT. This CDR3 has 14 amino acids. The CDR3 loop is CASSLEGQAYGYTF. The CDR3 DNA sequence: TGTGCCAGCAGCCTCGAGGGACAGGCCTATGGCTACACCTTC.

The rearrangement uses TRBV5-6 and TRBJ2-1; D is ambiguous. V dropped 3 bases and J dropped 8 bases, with 15 bases sitting between them. Germline V CDR1 and CDR2: SGHDT, YYEEEE. CDR3 length equals 14 residues. DNA for the CDR3: TGTGCCAGCAGCTATTGGCCAGCGAGCGATGAGCAGTTCTTC. This gives the protein CASSYWPASDEQFF.

The J gene is TRBJ1-6, the V gene TRBV5-1, with a possible D match to TRBD1 (5 bases). This CDR3 has 15 amino acids. Deletions cut 0 bases from V and 9 bases from J, with 13 bases between. The germline V gene encodes CDR1 SGHRS and CDR2 YFSETQ. CDR3 in DNA: TGCGCCAGCAGCTTGGAAGGACGCCAGGGTTCACCCCTCCACTTT. Translation gives CASSLEGRQGSPLHF.

The rearrangement joins TRBV28 to TRBJ2-7, with 7 nucleotides matching TRBD2. Germline assignment: CDR1 MDHEN and CDR2 SYDVKM. This CDR3 has 16 residues. The V segment lost 4 bases and the J segment 1 base; nucleotides outside the gene matches: 10. CDR3 residues: CASSSLGRESSYEQYF. The CDR3 DNA reads TGTGCCAGCAGTTCGCTCGGGCGGGAGTCTTCCTACGAGCAGTACTTC.

The V call is TRBV5-1, the J call TRBJ1-3; D call uncertain. The CDR3 is 15 residues long. V gave up 0 bases and J gave up 4 bases, with 11 bases separating them. Germline assignment: CDR1 SGHRS and CDR2 YFSETQ. In DNA, the CDR3 is TGCGCCAGCAGCTTGGCTGAAACGGAGGGAAACACCATATATTTT. Protein product: CASSLAETEGNTIYF.

The rearrangement uses TRBV5-1 and TRBJ1-3; D unclear. The V gene lost 0 bases and the J gene lost 0 bases, with 13 bases spanning the gap. This CDR3 has 17 amino acids. Germline CDR1 and CDR2: SGHRS and YFSETQ. DNA for the CDR3: TGCGCCAGCAGCTTGGCCGGTCTATTTGGCTCTGGAAACACCATATATTTT. This encodes CASSLAGLFGSGNTIYF.

The V gene is TRBV7-6, the J gene TRBJ2-1, with 9 positions matching TRBD1. The junction had 6 bases not matched to a gene; V was cut back by 3 bases and J by 6 bases. CDR1 SGHVS and CDR2 FNYEAQ come from the germline V gene. CDR3 length equals 15 residues. CDR3 DNA: TGTGCCAGCAGCTTCCCGGGACAGGGCTCCAATGAGCAGTTCTTC. It translates to CASSFPGQGSNEQFF.

The chain uses TRBV6-5 and TRBJ1-1; 7 nucleotides match TRBD1. Germline-derived CDR1 and CDR2 are MNHEY and SVGAGI. The ends lost 4 bases at V and 1 base at J; junction bases unmatched: 6. CDR3 length: 15 residues. For the CDR3, the DNA is TGTGCCAGCAGTTTCAGGGGGGCAGCGAACACTGAAGCTTTCTTT. This gives the protein CASSFRGAANTEAFF.

The chain combines TRBV7-6 with TRBJ2-5; D ambiguous. The germline V gene has CDR1 SGHVS and CDR2 FNYEAQ. The CDR3 is made up of 13 amino acids. The V end lost 5 bases, the J end lost 2 bases, and 9 bases lay between the germline ends. The CDR3 sequence is CASSRPRQETQYF. In nucleotides, the CDR3 is TGTGCCAGCAGCCGTCCCCGGCAAGAGACCCAGTACTTC.

The V gene is TRBV2, the J gene TRBJ1-3; possible D gene TRBD1, 6 bases. The V gene lost 6 bases and the J gene lost 4 bases, with 13 bases spanning the gap. The CDR3 sequence is 14 residues long. Germline V gene data show CDR1 as SNHLY and CDR2 as FYNNEI. CDR3 sequence (DNA): TGTGCCAGCAGGACACAGGGCTCGGGAAACACCATATATTTT. Amino acid sequence: CASRTQGSGNTIYF.

As concerns this clone: Other DNA sequences within the sample encode an identical CDR3. The chain links TRBV15 to TRBJ2-1; 10 nucleotides line up with TRBD2. This CDR3 contains 15 residues. Trimming cost V 5 bases and J 0 bases; bases outside gene matches: 1. The germline V gene has CDR1 LNHNV and CDR2 YYDKDF (reference sequence). For the CDR3, the DNA is TGTGCCACCAGCCCTAGCGGGAGCTCCTACAATGAGCAGTTCTTC. Translating gives CATSPSGSSYNEQFF.

The V call is TRBV7-7, the J call TRBJ2-7, with 7 bases identical to TRBD2. Germline CDR1 is SSHAT and CDR2 is FNYEAQ (reference sequence). Germline trimming cut 7 bases from V and 1 base from J; bases unmatched to any gene: 7. The CDR3 loop spans 14 amino acids. CDR3 nucleotides: TGTGCCAGCATCCCGGGGGGAAGGTCCTACGAGCAGTACGTC. Translating gives CASIPGGRSYEQYV.

This chain links TRBV15 with TRBJ2-3, with TRBD1 identical over 9 bases. The CDR3 spans 18 residues. V was pared by 0 bases and J by 6 bases, with 13 bases of the junction left unmatched. Germline V gives CDR1 LNHNV, CDR2 YYDKDF (reference sequence). The CDR3 nucleotides read TGTGCCACCAGCAGAGATAGGGGGACAGGGTCAACCTTGGATACGCAGTATTTT. Translated, it gives CATSRDRGTGSTLDTQYF.

The rearrangement links TRBV5-1 to TRBJ1-1, with D tentatively TRBD1 (6 bases). The CDR3 loop spans 14 amino acids. Germline values: CDR1 SGHRS, CDR2 YFSETQ. The V and J ends lost 6 bases and 1 base respectively, with 13 bases between them. The CDR3 reads CASTIRGGNTEAFF. The CDR3 region has the DNA TGCGCCAGCACGATCAGGGGTGGGAACACTGAAGCTTTCTTT.

The chain couples TRBV7-9 to TRBJ2-2; the match to TRBD1 covers 9 bases. The CDR3 loop spans 15 amino acids. From germline, CDR1 is SEHNR and CDR2 FQNEAQ (reference sequence). Unmatched junction bases numbered 10, after V lost 8 bases and J lost 6 bases. The CDR3: CASFGQGSLAGELFF. CDR3 coding DNA: TGTGCCAGCTTCGGACAGGGGTCTCTGGCCGGGGAGCTGTTTTTT.

The chain has TRBV6-5 and TRBJ2-7, with a possible D match to TRBD1 (5 bases). This CDR3 has 15 amino acids. Germline V gives CDR1 MNHEY, CDR2 SVGAGI. V was trimmed by 5 bases and J by 4 bases, leaving 18 bases between them. Written as DNA, the CDR3 is TGTGCCAGCAGTCCAGACAGTACACCCGTTTACGAGCAGTACGTC. Protein sequence: CASSPDSTPVYEQYV.

The CDR3 reads CASSSLYNEQFF. Here the CDR3 DNA reads TGTGCCAGCAGCTCTCTCTACAATGAGCAGTTCTTC. The V gene is TRBV6-5, the J gene TRBJ2-1, with D uncertain. Looked up from germline, CDR1 is MNHEY and CDR2 is SVGAGI. V shed 6 bases and J shed 3 bases, with 6 bases lying between them. The CDR3 contains 12 residues.

The chain links TRBV7-9 to TRBJ2-5; 11 nucleotides line up with TRBD2. The length of the CDR3 is 17 residues. CDR1 and CDR2 (germline): SEHNR, FQNEAQ (reference sequence). Trimming removed 9 bases from V and 4 bases from J; junction bases left unmatched: 16. For the CDR3, the DNA is TGTGCCAGTATCTCTGCTTCCGGGCTAGCGGGAGGAGAGACCCAGTACTTC. As protein: CASISASGLAGGETQYF. The full variable domain, in which reference TRBV7-9 and TRBJ2-5 provide the parts outside the CDR3, is DTGVSQNPRHKITKRGQNVTFRCDPISEHNRLYWYRQTLGQGPEFLTYFQNEAQLEKSRLLSDRFSAERPKGSFSTLEIQRTEQGDSAMYLCASISASGLAGGETQYFGPGTRLLVL.

V is TRBV27 and J is TRBJ2-7, with 7 bases that match TRBD1. The germline V gene has CDR1 MNHEY and CDR2 SMNVEV (reference sequence). V trimming: 11 bases; J trimming: 4 bases; junction bases outside the gene matches: 23. The CDR3 contains 17 residues. CDR3 region: CAPHQEDRDLYTYEQYF. The CDR3 region has the DNA TGTGCCCCACACCAAGAAGACAGGGACCTCTACACATACGAGCAGTACTTC.

In this sample, this clone turned up once. This sequence joins TRBV10-1 and TRBJ1-5; TRBD1 aligns across 7 bases. Looked up from germline, CDR1 is WNHNN and CDR2 is SYGVQD (reference sequence). Trimming cost V 5 bases and J 2 bases; bases outside gene matches: 12. The CDR3 is 17 residues long. In DNA form, the CDR3 reads TGCGCCAGCAGTCACAAAATGGACAGGAAAGGCAATCAGCCCCAGCATTTT. Protein: CASSHKMDRKGNQPQHF.

A note on this clone: Other DNA sequences in the sample encode the same CDR3. The chain combines TRBV30 with TRBJ1-1; a weak D match, TRBD1 (6 bases). Germline loops: CDR1 GTSNPN, CDR2 SVGIG (reference sequence). Trimming shortened V by 0 bases and J by 1 base, and 9 bases separated the two germline ends. This CDR3 spans 14 amino acids. CDR3 amino acids: CAWSVLRGNTEAFF. The CDR3 DNA reads as TGTGCCTGGAGTGTACTCAGGGGGAACACTGAAGCTTTCTTT.